A single sample is the source of the 8 T cell receptor beta chains below, sequenced in a study of blood T cells in healthy people across ages (dated by TCRdb to between 2014 and 2017). Libraries were constructed by 5' RACE. These reads were obtained on an Illumina HiSeq 2500. The second PCR ran for roughly 7 to 11 cycles and used a J-beta primer mix along with a sample-barcoded 5' primer. TCRdb trimmed public reads at Q25 via fastp, called clones via MiXCR and kept in-frame beta chains. Identical CDR3 proteins give one entry, which carries the most common genes and DNA. A total of 1,500,000 or so distinct CDR3 sequences appear in this sample, about 45% of them only once. Jointly, the top ten make up 4% of the sample. Input material: blood. These receptors were taken from a woman younger than 30 in good health.

This chain connects TRBV2 to TRBJ1-6; D remains ambiguous. The CDR3 loop spans 11 amino acids. Germline V lookup: CDR1 SNHLY, CDR2 FYNNEI. The V gene lost 6 bases and the J gene lost 9 bases, with 6 bases spanning the gap. The CDR3 DNA follows: TGTGCCAGCAGGAGAGTTTCACCCCTCCACTTT. Protein sequence: CASRRVSPLHF.

CDR3 sequence: CASSPQTSGYNEQFF. CDR3 bases: TGTGCCAGCAGTCCGCAGACTAGCGGCTACAATGAGCAGTTCTTC. The V gene is TRBV27, the J gene TRBJ2-1; 9 bases line up with TRBD2. The V gene end was trimmed by 5 bases and the J gene end by 3 bases; junction bases not matched to a gene: 5. Per the germline V gene, CDR1 is MNHEY and CDR2 is SMNVEV (reference sequence). The CDR3 runs to 15 residues.

This clonotype was found a few times. The genes are TRBV9 and TRBJ2-7; D may correspond to TRBD1 or TRBD2 (5 bases each). Trimming pared 0 bases from V and 0 bases from J, leaving 7 bases between. This CDR3 is 14 amino acids long. Germline CDR1 is SGDLS and CDR2 is YYNGEE. In DNA, the CDR3 is TGTGCCAGCAGCGTAGTCGGGGCCTCCTACGAGCAGTACTTC. Amino acid sequence: CASSVVGASYEQYF.

The rearrangement uses TRBV5-1 and TRBJ2-1; no firm D call. The V end lost 0 bases, the J end lost 4 bases, and 11 bases lay between the germline ends. Germline values: CDR1 SGHRS, CDR2 YFSETQ. The CDR3 runs to 15 residues. In DNA, the CDR3 is TGCGCCAGCAGCTTGGCCACCGCCATTTACAATGAGCAGTTCTTC. Translation gives CASSLATAIYNEQFF.

The rearrangement joins TRBV5-1 to TRBJ1-1; no firm D call. From germline, CDR1 is SGHRS and CDR2 YFSETQ. Trimming left V 6 bases short and J 1 base short, with 10 bases between. The CDR3 consists of 13 residues. The CDR3 region is CASTAGKNTEAFF. The CDR3 nucleotides read TGCGCCAGCACCGCCGGGAAGAACACTGAAGCTTTCTTT.

This clonotype was seen a few times. The chain is built from TRBV3-1 and TRBJ1-6, with D maybe TRBD1 (5 bases). Germline values: CDR1 LGHDT, CDR2 YNNKEL (reference sequence). This CDR3 has 12 residues. V lost 1 base and J 12 bases, leaving 7 bases between the germline ends. The CDR3 nucleotides read TGTGCCAGCAGCCAAGGGGGCCTACCCCTCCACTTT. Protein sequence: CASSQGGLPLHF.

Turning to this clonotype: A much larger clonotype is one base distant, so this may be a read error. The chain combines TRBV6-5 with TRBJ2-5, with D perhaps TRBD2 (5 bases). Looked up from germline, CDR1 is MNHEY and CDR2 is SVGAGI. This CDR3 comprises 15 residues. This CDR3 is CTSSYSGLRGETQYF. CDR3 nucleotides: TGTACCAGCAGTTACTCCGGACTCCGGGGTGAGACCCAGTACTTC.

This clonotype has just a few counts. The chain carries TRBV7-3 and TRBJ1-2; a weak D match, TRBD1 (6 bases). This CDR3 comprises 13 residues. V was trimmed by 5 bases and J by 4 bases, leaving 11 bases between them. Germline assignment: CDR1 SGHTA and CDR2 FQGTGA. CDR3 nucleotide sequence: TGTGCCAGCAGCACACTGACAGGCTATGGCTACACCTTC. This codes for CASSTLTGYGYTF.